This TCR beta chain appears in the sequencing data of a study of T cells in Graves' hyperthyroidism and ophthalmopathy. Study-level background: Initial diagnosis, before any treatment, was when peripheral blood was collected.

Findings and limits, study-wide: Appearing also in blood were most of the thyroid clonotypes expanded above 0.001.

The hyperthyroidism was newly diagnosed and had lasted under 2 months; the patients were aged 18 to 65. This clonotype showed up many times. Its antigen is currently unknown. Amplified TCR beta CDR3 regions derived from RNA transcripts. Primed by the HTBI set, a first-round RT-PCR was run on the TCR CDR3. TCRdb redid the calling of the multiplex PCR reads with MiXCR, one entry per CDR3 protein. The sample consists of under 300,000 distinct CDR3 sequences, around 15% of them appearing once. The CDR3 consists of 14 residues. Between the trimmed V and J ends, which lost 7 bases and 5 bases, there was a span of 16 bases. Looked up from germline, CDR1 is MNHEY and CDR2 is SMNVEV (reference sequence).

The specimen sequenced was blood. The clonotype was recovered from a woman aged 45 to 65 with Graves' hyperthyroidism that later progressed to Graves' ophthalmopathy. The rearrangement joins TRBV27 to TRBJ2-3; D gene unclear. As DNA, the CDR3 is TGTGCCAGCACCGATAACTCGATAGGAGATACGCAGTATTTT. Translated, it gives CASTDNSIGDTQYF.